This TCR beta chain appears in the sequencing data of a study of blood T cell repertoires in COVID-19. Patients at the Seattle site were enrolled during active infection and followed longitudinally. This clone was seen a single time. From germline, CDR1 is LGHDT and CDR2 YNNKEL (reference sequence). The CDR3 runs to 15 residues. The V and J ends lost 4 bases and 4 bases, in that order; junction bases with no gene match: 5. Study processing details: Reference gene primers were amplified, and this amplification served to estimate nucleated cell counts. Using immunoSEQ multiplex PCR, the repertoire was profiled, and TCRdb retains in-frame clones only, with some absent. D and trimming were read from the DNA, whereas the V and J calls and clone size are those reported in that table. The sample carries approximately 320,000 clones, roughly 91% recorded once.

The chain has TRBV3-1 (or the pseudogene TRBV3-2) and TRBJ2-3; 10 positions match TRBD2. The specimen was peripheral blood. The receptor was derived from a woman between 25 and 40 years old with COVID-19, enrolled during active disease. CDR3 sequence reads: CASSPWTSGSDTQYF. CDR3 DNA sequence: TGTGCCAGCAGCCCTTGGACTAGCGGCTCAGATACGCAGTATTTT.